Following are 24 T cell receptor beta chains from one sample sequenced in a study of blood T cell repertoires in COVID-19. Only in-frame clones appear in the TCRdb table, and some are missing; sequencing was by immunoSEQ multiplex PCR. Of 50,000 to 60,000 clones in the sample, about 80% were seen once. Sequencing was done on a sample of peripheral blood. All receptors come from a man older than 75 with COVID-19, enrolled during active disease.

This rearrangement joins TRBV6-5 to TRBJ1-3; 7 bases fit TRBD1. V shed 5 bases, J shed 0 bases, and the junction held 1 base outside the gene matches. This CDR3 comprises 14 residues. Germline loops: CDR1 MNHEY, CDR2 SVGAGI. This CDR3 is CASSRGLSGNTIYF. The CDR3 DNA sequence: TGTGCCAGCAGTAGGGGGCTCTCTGGAAACACCATATATTTT.

The gene calls are TRBV7-2 and TRBJ1-2; D is uncertain. This CDR3 region has 15 residues. CDR1 and CDR2 (germline): SGHTA, FQGNSA. V was trimmed by 4 bases and J by 0 bases, leaving 12 bases between them. CDR3 coding DNA: TGTGCCAGCAGCTCCCGGGTGGATTCTAACTATGGCTACACCTTC. Translated, it gives CASSSRVDSNYGYTF.

The chain joins TRBV5-6 to TRBJ1-1; 7 bases line up with TRBD1. CDR1 is SGHDT and CDR2 is YYEEEE in the germline V gene. Trimming took 2 bases from V and 5 from J; bases not matched to a gene: 3. This CDR3 region has 13 residues. As DNA, the CDR3 is TGTGCCAGCAGCTTCCGGGACAGAACTGAAGCTTTCTTT. It is translated as CASSFRDRTEAFF.

The genes are TRBV9 and TRBJ1-4, with a possible D match to TRBD1 (6 bases). Germline lookup yields CDR1 SGDLS and CDR2 YYNGEE. V lost 4 bases to trimming and J lost 4 bases, with 11 bases between them. The CDR3 extends over 14 amino acids. The CDR3 nucleotides read TGTGCCAGCAGCTCAGGGGTGGGTAATGAAAAACTGTTTTTT. The encoded protein is CASSSGVGNEKLFF.

The chain combines TRBV6-6 with TRBJ2-3; 8 nucleotides line up with TRBD1. The germline V gene encodes CDR1 MNHNY and CDR2 SVGAGI (reference sequence). This CDR3 has 11 amino acids. V dropped 5 bases and J dropped 8; count of bases not matched to a gene: 0. In DNA form, the CDR3 reads TGTGCCAGCAGTGACAGGGGTACGCAGTATTTT. Translated: CASSDRGTQYF.

Only one count was recorded for this clone. The V gene is TRBV28, the J gene TRBJ2-1; TRBD2 matches at 7 bases. With 4 bases clipped from V and 15 bases from J, the junction kept 6 bases outside the gene matches. The CDR3 extends over 11 amino acids. Germline CDR1 MDHEN, CDR2 SYDVKM. The DNA of the CDR3 is TGTGCCAGCAGTTCGGGACTAACGTGGTTCTTC. Residues: CASSSGLTWFF.

This chain joins TRBV29-1 and TRBJ2-3; weak D call: TRBD2 (6 bases). Looked up from germline, CDR1 is SQVTM and CDR2 is ANQGSEA. The CDR3 has 13 amino acids. V was pared by 0 bases and J by 3 bases, with 7 bases between. The CDR3 region has the DNA TGCAGCGTTGAAGATCGGGGGACAGATACGCAGTATTTT. Translation gives CSVEDRGTDTQYF.

The genes are TRBV7-6 and TRBJ2-5; 7 nucleotides match TRBD1. Germline trimming cut 3 bases from V and 5 bases from J; bases unmatched to any gene: 12. The CDR3 sequence is 16 residues long. Germline values: CDR1 SGHVS, CDR2 FNYEAQ. In DNA, the CDR3 is TGTGCCAGCAGCTTTTCGCCAGGGGGTTACTTGGAGACCCAGTACTTC. As protein: CASSFSPGGYLETQYF. The variable domain in full, completed from reference TRBV7-6 and TRBJ2-5, reads GAGVSQSPRYKVTKRGQDVALRCDPISGHVSLYWYRQALGQGPEFLTYFNYEAQQDKSGLPNDRFSAERPEGSISTLTIQRTEQRDSAMYRCASSFSPGGYLETQYFGPGTRLLVL.

This clone was seen a single time. The gene calls are TRBV2 and TRBJ2-6, with 7 bases aligning to TRBD2. The CDR3 has 17 amino acids. Germline V lookup: CDR1 SNHLY, CDR2 FYNNEI. J was trimmed by 0 bases and V by 9 bases; bases with no gene match: 11. CDR3 loop: CASRRGGENSGANVLTF. DNA of the CDR3: TGTGCCAGTCGCCGCGGGGGAGAAAACTCTGGGGCCAACGTCCTGACTTTC.

The chain links TRBV19 to TRBJ1-5; the match to TRBD1 covers 11 bases. The CDR3 is made up of 16 amino acids. V shed 1 base and J 6 bases; nucleotides not matched to a gene: 5. From germline, CDR1 is LNHDA and CDR2 SQIVND (reference sequence). The chain's CDR3 is CASSIGGTGGIQPQHF. Written as DNA, the CDR3 is TGTGCCAGTAGTATAGGCGGGACAGGGGGTATTCAGCCCCAGCATTTT.

The chain links TRBV7-2 to TRBJ2-2; D is undetermined. V lost 1 base to trimming and J lost 3 bases, with 9 bases between them. Germline loops: CDR1 SGHTA, CDR2 FQGNSA. CDR3 length equals 15 residues. For the CDR3, the DNA is TGTGCCAGCAGCTTAGATGCACATCACACCGGGGAGCTGTTTTTT. Protein product: CASSLDAHHTGELFF.

The gene calls are TRBV4-3 and TRBJ2-5, with D perhaps TRBD2 (5 bases). Deletions cut 5 bases from V and 2 bases from J, with 9 bases between. Per germline, CDR1 LGHNA and CDR2 YSLEER. This CDR3 spans 13 amino acids. CDR3 bases: TGCGCCAGCAGCATCGGACTTCAAGAGACCCAGTACTTC. Protein sequence: CASSIGLQETQYF.

This chain links TRBV28 with TRBJ1-2; 7 nucleotides agree with TRBD1. The CDR3 is 16 amino acids. Germline trimming cut 6 bases from V and 6 bases from J; bases unmatched to any gene: 16. Germline V gene lookup returns CDR1 MDHEN and CDR2 SYDVKM. The CDR3 loop reads CASSDRQGRVLNGYTF. As DNA, the CDR3 is TGTGCCAGCAGCGATCGACAGGGTCGCGTCCTTAATGGCTACACCTTC.

A word on this clone: Other DNA sequences from this sample encode an identical CDR3 as well. The chain uses TRBV24-1 and TRBJ1-2; D gene unclear. Trimming shortened V by 4 bases and J by 2 bases, and 7 bases separated the two germline ends. Germline CDR1 and CDR2: KGHDR and SFDVKD. The CDR3 is 13 amino acids. The CDR3 here is CATSDPQNYGYTF. DNA of the CDR3: TGTGCCACCAGTGACCCGCAGAACTATGGCTACACCTTC.

The chain couples TRBV6-5 to TRBJ1-2; D is unclear. Germline V gives CDR1 MNHEY, CDR2 SVGAGI. The V end was cut by 0 bases, the J end by 2 bases, with 4 bases between. The CDR3 length is 13 residues. The CDR3, as DNA: TGTGCCAGCAGTTACTCACAGAACTATGGCTACACCTTC. Translating it yields CASSYSQNYGYTF.

This chain links TRBV5-1 with TRBJ2-3; the match to TRBD2 covers 7 bases. V trimming: 5 bases; J trimming: 1 base; junction bases outside the gene matches: 4. The germline gives CDR1 SGHRS, CDR2 YFSETQ. The length of the CDR3 is 14 residues. DNA of the CDR3: TGCGCCAGCAGGCGGGAGTTCGGCACAGATACGCAGTATTTT. It translates to CASRREFGTDTQYF.

The V and J genes are TRBV9 and TRBJ2-2; TRBD2 aligns across 14 bases. This CDR3 is built from 18 residues. Looked up from germline, CDR1 is SGDLS and CDR2 is YYNGEE. The trim removed 4 bases at V and 3 bases at J, leaving 8 bases unmatched. CDR3 sequence reads: CASSLTRGLAGDTGELFF. The CDR3 bases are TGTGCCAGCAGCCTCACCCGGGGACTAGCGGGAGACACCGGGGAGCTGTTTTTT.

V gene TRBV6-6 combines with J gene TRBJ1-2; TRBD1 might be the D (5 bases). Germline loops: CDR1 MNHNY, CDR2 SVGAGI (reference sequence). Trimming left V 6 bases short and J 4 bases short, with 12 bases between. The CDR3 extends over 13 amino acids. Here the CDR3 DNA reads TGTGCCAGCAGACGGGGGATAGGCTATGGCTACACCTTC. Protein sequence: CASRRGIGYGYTF.

The chain recombines TRBV6-5 with TRBJ2-2; the D gene is possibly TRBD2 (6 bases). V was pared by 7 bases and J by 5 bases, with 14 bases between. The V gene's germline CDR1 is MNHEY and CDR2 SVGAGI. The CDR3 is 14 amino acids. The CDR3 DNA reads TGTGCCAGCACCATAAGGCGGGAAACCGGGGAGCTGTTTTTT. Translation: CASTIRRETGELFF.

This chain links TRBV7-8 with TRBJ2-5, with TRBD2 matching 10 bases. The germline V gene encodes CDR1 SGHVS and CDR2 FQNEAQ. CDR3 size: 15 residues. J lost 3 bases, V lost 5 bases, and 6 bases had no gene match. CDR3 DNA: TGTGCCAGCAGCCGAGGTGGGACTAGCGAAGAGACCCAGTACTTC. Protein: CASSRGGTSEETQYF.

The chain links TRBV10-3 to TRBJ2-7, with no clear D. Trimming cost V 0 bases and J 0 bases, with 6 bases left between them. The CDR3 length is 14 residues. Germline lookup yields CDR1 ENHRY and CDR2 SYGVKD. The CDR3 spells CAISESGFSYEQYF. The DNA for the CDR3 is TGTGCCATCAGTGAGTCTGGCTTCTCCTACGAGCAGTACTTC.

This clone appeared a few times. The chain uses TRBV6-5 and TRBJ1-4; 7 nucleotides align to TRBD1. This CDR3 spans 15 amino acids. CDR1 and CDR2 from the germline V gene are MNHEY and SVGAGI. V shed 4 bases, J shed 8 bases, and the junction held 10 bases outside the gene matches. DNA of the CDR3: TGTGCCAGCAGTTTTTCGGAGGGGGCCGGGGAAAAACTGTTTTTT. Protein product: CASSFSEGAGEKLFF.

The sample holds one count of this clone. This sequence joins TRBV14 and TRBJ1-2; D possibly corresponds to TRBD1 (6 bases). This CDR3 contains 13 residues. The V and J ends lost 1 base and 7 bases respectively, with 10 bases between them. In germline, CDR1 is SGHDN, CDR2 FVKESK. Here the CDR3 DNA reads TGTGCCAGCAGCCAAGGCCGAGGGGGTGGCTACACCTTC. It codes for CASSQGRGGGYTF.

V usage is TRBV7-2 and J usage is TRBJ2-1; 9 positions match TRBD2. The V segment lost 4 bases and the J segment 3 bases; nucleotides outside the gene matches: 16. Germline V gives CDR1 SGHTA, CDR2 FQGNSA. This CDR3 has 19 residues. The CDR3 loop is CASSSGPPWAGGIYNEQFF. In DNA form, the CDR3 reads TGTGCCAGCAGCTCAGGGCCCCCATGGGCGGGAGGGATCTACAATGAGCAGTTCTTC.